These 25 T cell receptor beta chains came from one sample sequenced in a study of T cell responses to AZD1222 COVID-19 vaccine. Assay used: immunoSEQ multiplex PCR; TCRdb lists only in-frame clones, some missing. The table lists about 120,000 clones, approximately 85% of them singletons. The sample here was peripheral blood, taken on day 0 of AZD1222 vaccination. The receptor source for this set is an adult in good health.

The table lists this clone with a count of one. The V call is TRBV18, the J call TRBJ2-7, with D perhaps TRBD1 (5 bases). V shed 0 bases and J shed 6 bases, with 6 bases lying between them. Germline CDR1 KGHSH, CDR2 LQKENI. This CDR3 has 12 residues. The DNA for the CDR3 is TGTGCCAGCTCACCACCCCAGGGCGAGCAGTACTTC. As protein: CASSPPQGEQYF.

The chain recombines TRBV7-3 with TRBJ2-7; 9 bases fit TRBD2. This CDR3 comprises 15 residues. J gave up 5 bases and V 5 bases, and 10 bases lay outside the gene matches. Per germline, CDR1 SGHTA and CDR2 FQGTGA. Here the CDR3 DNA reads TGTGCCAGCAGCCCCCATAGCGGGAGCATCAACGAGCAGTACTTC. Its translation: CASSPHSGSINEQYF.

The chain carries TRBV3-1 (or the pseudogene TRBV3-2) and TRBJ2-7, with unresolved D. Trimming removed 1 base at V and 7 bases at J, with 8 bases between. Germline CDR1 is LGHDT and CDR2 is YNNKEL (reference sequence). The CDR3 runs 12 residues. CDR3 sequence reads: CASSQGHQEQYF. The CDR3 DNA follows: TGTGCCAGCAGCCAAGGGCACCAAGAGCAGTACTTC.

This rearrangement joins TRBV4-3 to TRBJ1-5, with a possible D match to TRBD1 (6 bases). CDR1 is LGHNA, CDR2 YSLEER, per germline. The CDR3 spans 15 residues. V lost 3 bases and J lost 3, with 12 bases in between. CDR3 loop: CASSQTQGFNQPQHF. In DNA form, the CDR3 reads TGCGCCAGCAGCCAGACACAGGGCTTCAATCAGCCCCAGCATTTT.

This clone was picked up one time. The gene calls are TRBV2 and TRBJ1-6; a weak D match, TRBD1 (5 bases). Germline V gene sequence: CDR1 SNHLY, CDR2 FYNNEI. V was shortened by 5 bases and J by 4 bases, with 15 bases between the two germline ends. This CDR3 has 16 amino acids. The CDR3 here is CASSFRDQAYNSPLHF. The CDR3 DNA follows: TGTGCCAGCAGTTTCCGGGACCAAGCTTATAATTCACCCCTCCACTTT.

This clone was seen a handful of times. This sequence joins TRBV15 and TRBJ1-4; possibly TRBD1 for D (6 bases). V gave up 3 bases and J gave up 3 bases, with 14 bases separating them. Germline assignment: CDR1 LNHNV and CDR2 YYDKDF (reference sequence). The CDR3 is 16 amino acids. CDR3 protein: CATSRGRGFANEKLFF. The DNA of the CDR3 is TGTGCCACCAGCAGGGGCAGGGGATTTGCTAATGAAAAACTGTTTTTT.

This chain joins TRBV6-5 and TRBJ2-1; 10 nucleotides align to TRBD2. This CDR3 is built from 15 residues. V lost 1 base and J lost 10; bases outside the gene matches: 7. Per the germline V gene, CDR1 is MNHEY and CDR2 is SVGAGI. The DNA of the CDR3 is TGTGCCAGCAGTTACTTGTCTAGCGGGAGTAGGGAGCAGTTCTTC. This codes for CASSYLSSGSREQFF.

This chain connects TRBV11-2 to TRBJ1-1; maybe TRBD1 (6 bases). The germline V gene has CDR1 SGHAT and CDR2 FQNNGV. V shed 4 bases and J shed 7 bases, with 10 bases lying between them. The CDR3 length is 12 residues. CDR3 DNA: TGTGCCAGCAGCTCGGACAGATATGAAGCTTTCTTT. Its translation is CASSSDRYEAFF.

The chain is built from TRBV5-1 and TRBJ2-3, with TRBD2 matching over 8 bases. The V and J ends lost 4 bases and 4 bases, in that order; junction bases with no gene match: 11. The CDR3 runs to 16 residues. Germline V gene sequence: CDR1 SGHRS, CDR2 YFSETQ. CDR3 nucleotide sequence: TGCGCCAGCAGCCCGGCCAGCGGGAGTGGGGCAGATACGCAGTATTTT. Its translation is CASSPASGSGADTQYF.

J is TRBJ2-7 and V is TRBV6-2 or TRBV6-3; D is ambiguous. V was clipped by 3 bases and J by 0 bases, with 6 bases between them. CDR3 length: 13 amino acids. The germline gives CDR1 MNHEY, CDR2 SVGEGT. The DNA of the CDR3 is TGTGCCAGCAGTTATCAGGACTCCTACGAGCAGTACTTC. Protein product: CASSYQDSYEQYF.

In its sample, this clone was seen once. The J gene is TRBJ2-5, the V gene TRBV7-9; possibly TRBD2 for D (6 bases). Germline values: CDR1 SEHNR, CDR2 FQNEAQ (reference sequence). The CDR3 extends over 16 amino acids. Between the trimmed V and J ends, which lost 5 bases and 5 bases, there was a span of 21 bases. The CDR3 region has the DNA TGTGCCAGCAGCCCTAAGTCCGGACTAAGGACGGAGACCCAGTACTTC. It codes for CASSPKSGLRTETQYF. The entire variable domain, with the rest obtained from reference TRBV7-9 and TRBJ2-5, is as follows: DTGVSQNPRHKITKRGQNVTFRCDPISEHNRLYWYRQTLGQGPEFLTYFQNEAQLEKSRLLSDRFSAERPKGSFSTLEIQRTEQGDSAMYLCASSPKSGLRTETQYFGPGTRLLVL.

This CDR3 is CASSQGEGGMNTEAFF. The CDR3 bases are TGCGCCAGCAGCCAAGGGGAGGGGGGGATGAACACTGAAGCTTTCTTT. This rearrangement joins TRBV4-3 to TRBJ1-1; D possibly corresponds to TRBD1 (6 bases). V lost 1 base to trimming and J lost 0 bases, with 12 bases between them. The CDR3 is made up of 16 amino acids. Germline lookup yields CDR1 LGHNA and CDR2 YSLEER.

The rearrangement uses TRBV28 and TRBJ1-6, with D tentatively TRBD1 (5 bases). Per the germline V gene, CDR1 is MDHEN and CDR2 is SYDVKM. The CDR3 covers 14 residues. The V end lost 2 bases, the J end lost 8 bases, and 10 bases lay between the germline ends. The CDR3 sequence is CASSLRGVYSPLHF. CDR3 nucleotide sequence: TGTGCCAGCAGTTTAAGAGGGGTTTATTCACCCCTCCACTTT.

The chain joins TRBV6-5 to TRBJ1-5; D unclear. Deletions cut 0 bases from V and 4 bases from J, with 7 bases between. The germline gives CDR1 MNHEY, CDR2 SVGAGI. CDR3 length equals 14 residues. DNA for the CDR3: TGTGCCAGCAGTTACTCTTCAGGAAATCAGCCCCAGCATTTT. It specifies CASSYSSGNQPQHF.

The CDR3 region is CASIRTVNTEAFF. CDR3 coding DNA: TGTGCCAGCATTAGGACAGTGAACACTGAAGCTTTCTTT. This rearrangement joins TRBV6-5 to TRBJ1-1; tentative D call: TRBD1 (6 bases). CDR3 size: 13 residues. Deletions cut 7 bases from V and 0 bases from J, with 9 bases between. Germline CDR1 and CDR2: MNHEY and SVGAGI.

This clone showed up just a few times. This CDR3 reads CASSPRGAYEQYF. The CDR3 coding sequence is TGTGCCAGCAGTCCCCGGGGGGCCTACGAGCAGTACTTC. This chain uses TRBV27 with TRBJ2-7; 7 nucleotides line up with TRBD2. The ends lost 5 bases at V and 2 bases at J; junction bases unmatched: 3. Germline V gene sequence: CDR1 MNHEY, CDR2 SMNVEV (reference sequence). The CDR3 is 13 residues long.

The chain employs TRBV3-1 (or the pseudogene TRBV3-2) and TRBJ1-1; D perhaps matches TRBD1 (5 bases). CDR1 LGHDT and CDR2 YNNKEL come from the germline V gene (reference sequence). Trimming cost V 3 bases and J 0 bases, with 8 bases left between them. CDR3 size: 14 residues. The CDR3 reads CASSHAGMNTEAFF. The CDR3 DNA sequence: TGTGCCAGCAGCCACGCAGGGATGAACACTGAAGCTTTCTTT.

The chain joins TRBV3-1 (or the pseudogene TRBV3-2) to TRBJ2-3, with 7 bases that match TRBD2. Germline loops: CDR1 LGHDT, CDR2 YNNKEL (reference sequence). CDR3 length equals 14 residues. V was pared by 1 base and J by 8 bases, with 6 bases of the junction left unmatched. CDR3 sequence (DNA): TGTGCCAGCAGCCAAGGGGAGCGGGACGGTACGCAGTATTTT. It codes for CASSQGERDGTQYF.

The chain joins TRBV7-2 to TRBJ2-2; no firm D call. Germline lookup yields CDR1 SGHTA and CDR2 FQGNSA. Trimming shortened V by 5 bases and J by 6 bases, and 13 bases separated the two germline ends. This CDR3 has 14 residues. In nucleotides, the CDR3 is TGTGCCAGCAGCACCAACCTGGGTCCCGGGGAGCTGTTTTTT. This gives the protein CASSTNLGPGELFF.

The chain carries TRBV15 and TRBJ1-1; no definite D call. CDR3 length: 14 residues. V lost 3 bases to trimming and J lost 4 bases, with 12 bases between them. Germline CDR1 reads LNHNV; CDR2 reads YYDKDF (reference sequence). The CDR3 bases are TGTGCCACCAGCAGCCAGACGGTGGGCACTGAAGCTTTCTTT. As protein: CATSSQTVGTEAFF. The whole variable domain, filled in from reference TRBV15 and TRBJ1-1, reads DAMVIQNPRYQVTQFGKPVTLSCSQTLNHNVMYWYQQKSSQAPKLLFHYYDKDFNNEADTPDNFQSRRPNTSFCFLDIRSPGLGDTAMYLCATSSQTVGTEAFFGQGTRLTVV.

The chain employs TRBV28 and TRBJ1-2; D gene ambiguous. The CDR3 runs to 14 residues. Trimming left V 3 bases short and J 2 bases short, with 10 bases between. Germline-derived CDR1 and CDR2 are MDHEN and SYDVKM. This CDR3 is CASSLPMENYGYTF. In nucleotides, the CDR3 is TGTGCCAGCAGTTTGCCGATGGAAAACTATGGCTACACCTTC.

The chain carries TRBV2 and TRBJ1-5; D ambiguous. The CDR3 has 16 amino acids. Germline V gene lookup returns CDR1 SNHLY and CDR2 FYNNEI. The germline V and J ends were trimmed by 0 bases and 1 base, with 10 bases remaining between them. In nucleotides, the CDR3 is TGTGCCAGCAGTGAAGCGTCGGTAAGAAGCAATCAGCCCCAGCATTTT. This codes for CASSEASVRSNQPQHF.

The chain carries TRBV19 and TRBJ2-2; D call uncertain. V was pared by 2 bases and J by 1 base, with 8 bases between. Germline-derived CDR1 and CDR2 are LNHDA and SQIVND (reference sequence). The CDR3 is 15 residues long. The CDR3 DNA reads as TGTGCCAGTAGTATAAGGGCAAGGAACACCGGGGAGCTGTTTTTT. This translates into CASSIRARNTGELFF.

This chain links TRBV2 with TRBJ2-5; 7 nucleotides line up with TRBD1. Germline loops: CDR1 SNHLY, CDR2 FYNNEI. Trimming cost V 4 bases and J 1 base; bases outside gene matches: 6. This CDR3 region has 15 residues. Here the CDR3 reads CASSGGQLVQETQYF. CDR3 bases: TGTGCCAGCAGTGGGGGACAGCTCGTCCAAGAGACCCAGTACTTC.

The sample holds many counts of this clone. The chain recombines TRBV7-8 with TRBJ1-1; tentative D call: TRBD1 (5 bases). There are 13 residues in the CDR3. Trimming took 1 base from V and 7 from J, leaving 10 bases between them. Germline V lookup: CDR1 SGHVS, CDR2 FQNEAQ. CDR3 sequence: CASSLVEGVEAFF. DNA of the CDR3: TGTGCCAGCAGCTTAGTTGAAGGGGTTGAAGCTTTCTTT.